The next 31 T cell receptor beta chains were all read from a single sample in a study of regulatory T cells in long-lasting Graves disease. Time point denoted: persistent/refractory GD, antithyroid drugs over 5 years with positive TRAb. PBMCs provided the RNA from which the TCR library was made. Library construction for TCR beta used iRepertoire HTBI primers and Arm-PCR of CDR3 regions. In TCRdb, the multiplex PCR reads were re-called with MiXCR into one record per CDR3 protein. This sample has approximately 440,000 distinct CDR3 sequences, with around 20% found just once. The specimen comprised peripheral blood mononuclear cells (PBMCs), sampled when the disease was refractory, from a patient treated with antithyroid drugs. Receptors originate from a female donor with Graves disease.

This clonotype was found many times. The chain recombines TRBV12-3 or TRBV12-4 with TRBJ2-5, with TRBD2 identical over 7 bases. The CDR3 consists of 15 residues. The trim removed 5 bases at V and 4 bases at J, leaving 10 bases unmatched. Here the CDR3 reads CASSRGGSVPETQYF. For the CDR3, the DNA is TGTGCCAGCAGTAGGGGCGGGAGTGTTCCAGAGACCCAGTACTTC.

With regard to this clonotype: The conserved final phenylalanine or tryptophan is absent from the CDR3, which likely points to a read error. The chain employs TRBV20-1 and TRBJ1-1, with a possible D match to TRBD1 (6 bases). Trimming shortened V by 5 bases and J by 1 base, and 14 bases separated the two germline ends. The germline V gene encodes CDR1 DFQATT and CDR2 SNEGSKA (reference sequence). CDR3 length: 14 residues. The CDR3 bases are TGCAGTGCTCGCTGGGGGGCCCCGAACACTGAAGCTTTCCTT. Amino acids: CSARWGAPNTEAFL.

The CDR3 region has the DNA TGTGCCAGCAGCTACGGACAGGGGGAAAAACTGTTTTTT. It encodes CASSYGQGEKLFF. The rearrangement links TRBV7-9 to TRBJ1-4, with 9 bases identical to TRBD1. Germline V gene sequence: CDR1 SEHNR, CDR2 FQNEAQ (reference sequence). This CDR3 is 13 amino acids long. Trimming took 4 bases from V and 8 from J; bases not matched to a gene: 2. Together with reference TRBV7-9 and TRBJ1-4, the CDR3 gives the full variable domain: DTGVSQNPRHKITKRGQNVTFRCDPISEHNRLYWYRQTLGQGPEFLTYFQNEAQLEKSRLLSDRFSAERPKGSFSTLEIQRTEQGDSAMYLCASSYGQGEKLFFGSGTQLSVL.

The V call is TRBV3-1, the J call TRBJ2-2; TRBD2 matches 10 bases. From germline, CDR1 is LGHDT and CDR2 YNNKEL (reference sequence). J lost 4 bases, V lost 4 bases, and 9 bases had no gene match. This CDR3 region has 17 residues. Here the CDR3 DNA reads TGTGCCAGCAGCCTCAAAATAGCGGGAGGTGGCACCGGGGAGCTGTTTTTT. This gives the protein CASSLKIAGGGTGELFF.

The genes are TRBV14 and TRBJ2-3; 8 positions agree with TRBD2. The CDR3 has 16 amino acids. Germline values: CDR1 SGHDN, CDR2 FVKESK. V lost 4 bases to trimming and J lost 6 bases; unmatched junction nucleotides: 12. Here the CDR3 DNA reads TGTGCCAGCAGCCGAACACTAGCGGTTCCGGGGGATACGCAGTATTTT. Translating it yields CASSRTLAVPGDTQYF.

On this clonotype: With a much larger clone just one base away, this may be a read error. The chain employs TRBV7-2 and TRBJ1-1; TRBD1 is a possible D gene (6 bases). CDR1 and CDR2 from the germline V gene are SGHTA and FQGNSA. V was shortened by 1 base and J by 7 bases, with 19 bases between the two germline ends. This CDR3 has 16 amino acids. This CDR3 is CASSLVSVGAWSEAFF. The CDR3 region has the DNA TGTGCCAGCAGCTTAGTTAGCGTGGGGGCGTGGAGTGAAGCTTTCTTT.

V and J are TRBV20-1 and TRBJ2-1; the match to TRBD2 covers 14 bases. The germline CDR1 and CDR2 sequences are DFQATT and SNEGSKA (reference sequence). The V gene end was trimmed by 6 bases and the J gene end by 5 bases; junction bases not matched to a gene: 12. The CDR3 sequence is 17 residues long. CDR3 nucleotides: TGCAGTGCCGCAGGCTTGACTAGCGGGAGGGCCGACAATGAGCAGTTCTTC. Protein: CSAAGLTSGRADNEQFF.

A remark on this clonotype: One end of the junction does not line up with germline, which may come from a read error. The chain employs TRBV27 and TRBJ2-5; 8 bases are a match to TRBD1. Per germline, CDR1 MNHEY and CDR2 SMNVEV (reference sequence). This CDR3 contains 13 residues. The CDR3 loop is CASSLSGTGAPHF. CDR3 nucleotide sequence: TGTGCCAGCAGTTTATCCGGGACAGGCGCACCCCACTTC.

The J gene is TRBJ2-3, the V gene TRBV28, with D unresolved. V was clipped by 4 bases and J by 2 bases, with 4 bases between them. CDR3 size: 12 residues. Looked up from germline, CDR1 is MDHEN and CDR2 is SYDVKM. The CDR3 spells CASSYNTDTQYF. CDR3 nucleotide sequence: TGTGCCAGCAGTTACAACACAGATACGCAGTATTTT.

This clonotype was recorded a few times. The genes are TRBV10-3 and TRBJ1-5, with unresolved D. The CDR3 spans 14 residues. Per the germline V gene, CDR1 is ENHRY and CDR2 is SYGVKD. V was pared by 11 bases and J by 0 bases, with 14 bases between. CDR3: CASGVDYSNQPQHF. The DNA of the CDR3 is TGTGCCTCCGGTGTAGACTATAGCAATCAGCCCCAGCATTTT.

In its sample, this clonotype was seen many times. The V gene is TRBV7-9, the J gene TRBJ2-7; D unclear. The germline CDR1 and CDR2 sequences are SEHNR and FQNEAQ (reference sequence). The CDR3 has 14 residues. V shed 5 bases and J shed 0 bases, with 11 bases lying between them. As DNA, the CDR3 is TGTGCCAGCAGCCCGGATGGGGTCTCCTACGAGCAGTACTTC. It specifies CASSPDGVSYEQYF.

The chain has TRBV27 and TRBJ1-2; D is possibly TRBD1 (6 bases). CDR1 is MNHEY, CDR2 SMNVEV, per germline (reference sequence). The CDR3 loop spans 14 amino acids. The V and J ends lost 6 bases and 2 bases respectively, with 13 bases between them. CDR3 sequence: CASRERGSNYGYTF. The CDR3 DNA reads as TGTGCCAGCAGGGAAAGGGGGTCCAACTATGGCTACACCTTC.

This clonotype was seen at least ten times. This chain joins TRBV12-3 or TRBV12-4 and TRBJ1-5; TRBD1 matches 9 bases. CDR3 length equals 15 residues. With 2 bases clipped from V and 3 bases from J, the junction kept 2 bases outside the gene matches. CDR3 sequence (DNA): TGTGCCAGCAGTTTAAGACAGGGGGACAATCAGCCCCAGCATTTT. It translates to CASSLRQGDNQPQHF.

V and J are TRBV5-1 and TRBJ2-2; perhaps TRBD2 as D (6 bases). This CDR3 has 15 amino acids. CDR1 and CDR2 from the germline V gene are SGHRS and YFSETQ. The V end was cut by 2 bases, the J end by 4 bases, with 12 bases between. CDR3 protein: CASSLMGGSTGELFF. DNA of the CDR3: TGCGCCAGCAGCTTAATGGGGGGAAGCACCGGGGAGCTGTTTTTT.

This clonotype was seen many times. This sequence joins TRBV7-9 and TRBJ2-7; D unclear. The V end lost 0 bases, the J end lost 3 bases, and 6 bases lay between the germline ends. Germline V lookup: CDR1 SEHNR, CDR2 FQNEAQ (reference sequence). The CDR3 loop spans 13 amino acids. The CDR3 bases are TGTGCCAGCAGCTTAGCAAGTTACTACGAGCAGTACTTC. Its protein product is CASSLASYYEQYF.

This clonotype has just a few counts. The J gene is TRBJ2-2, the V gene TRBV6-1, with D perhaps matching TRBD2 (5 bases). CDR1 and CDR2 from the germline V gene are MNHNS and SASEGT. The CDR3 is made up of 14 amino acids. V lost 6 bases and J 6 bases, leaving 14 bases between the germline ends. As DNA, the CDR3 is TGTGCCAGCAGAAGAACTAGATCGGCCGGGGAGCTGTTTTTT. It encodes CASRRTRSAGELFF.

The genes are TRBV6-2 or TRBV6-3 and TRBJ1-2; D is possibly TRBD1 (5 bases). Trimming stripped 6 bases from V and 8 bases from J, with 22 bases between. The CDR3 runs to 15 residues. Per the germline V gene, CDR1 is MNHEY and CDR2 is SVGEGT. Here the CDR3 DNA reads TGTGCCAGCAGACCCGATGACAGCTTTATTTACGGCTACACCTTC. It specifies CASRPDDSFIYGYTF.

This clonotype was counted a single time. J is TRBJ1-6 and V is TRBV6-2 or TRBV6-3; D not resolved. Germline CDR1 reads MNHEY; CDR2 reads SVGEGT. V lost 5 bases to trimming and J lost 7 bases, with 12 bases between them. This CDR3 region has 14 residues. In nucleotides, the CDR3 is TGTGCCAGCAGTACCGCCCTGCAGAATTCACCCCTCCACTTT. Its protein product is CASSTALQNSPLHF.

This clonotype was detected ten times or more. The junction does not match germline at one end; this may be a read error. The rearrangement uses TRBV5-6 and TRBJ2-5; D remains unclear. The V gene's germline CDR1 is SGHDT and CDR2 YYEEEE. The CDR3 sequence is 12 residues long. The CDR3 protein is CASSLGQGTQYF. CDR3 bases: TGTGCCAGCAGCTTGGGACAAGGGACCCAGTACTTC.

This clonotype was seen a few times. The chain joins TRBV7-2 to TRBJ2-7; 7 positions match TRBD1. V shed 5 bases and J 2 bases; nucleotides not matched to a gene: 6. CDR1 SGHTA and CDR2 FQGNSA come from the germline V gene. This CDR3 spans 14 amino acids. CDR3 sequence reads: CASSRPGQTYEQYF. CDR3 nucleotides: TGTGCCAGCAGCCGGCCGGGACAGACCTACGAGCAGTACTTC.

The chain recombines TRBV7-2 with TRBJ2-1; 8 bases line up with TRBD1. From germline, CDR1 is SGHTA and CDR2 FQGNSA. The V and J ends lost 5 bases and 2 bases, in that order; junction bases with no gene match: 2. CDR3 length: 14 amino acids. The CDR3 reads CASSQGAPYNEQFF. The CDR3 region has the DNA TGTGCCAGCAGCCAGGGGGCGCCCTACAATGAGCAGTTCTTC.

This clonotype was recorded many times. This chain joins TRBV5-1 and TRBJ1-1, with 8 nucleotides matching TRBD1. The ends lost 2 bases at V and 3 bases at J; junction bases unmatched: 3. Germline lookup yields CDR1 SGHRS and CDR2 YFSETQ. This CDR3 is built from 14 residues. The CDR3 loop reads CASSFDRGDTEAFF. In DNA form, the CDR3 reads TGCGCCAGCAGCTTTGACAGGGGCGACACTGAAGCTTTCTTT.

The rearrangement links TRBV5-1 to TRBJ1-6; D unresolved. V gave up 0 bases and J gave up 4 bases, with 8 bases separating them. Germline V lookup: CDR1 SGHRS, CDR2 YFSETQ. The CDR3 length is 15 residues. The CDR3 protein is CASSLGADYNSPLHF. CDR3 DNA: TGCGCCAGCAGCTTGGGCGCGGATTATAATTCACCCCTCCACTTT.

As for this clonotype: One junction end does not reproduce the germline sequence, and a read error may be involved. This sequence joins TRBV27 and TRBJ2-7; TRBD1 might be the D (6 bases). The CDR3 sequence is 15 residues long. Germline lookup yields CDR1 MNHEY and CDR2 SMNVEV (reference sequence). The CDR3 DNA is TGTGCCGGCAGTTCCCGACAGGTTTCCCCTTACGAGCAGTACTTC. Encoded protein: CAGSSRQVSPYEQYF.

The rearrangement links TRBV25-1 to TRBJ2-7; D may be TRBD1 (6 bases). Germline CDR1 is MGHDK and CDR2 is SYGVNS. The V and J ends lost 3 bases and 7 bases respectively, with 16 bases between them. The CDR3 spans 14 residues. As DNA, the CDR3 is TGTGCCAGCAGTGACGACAGGCCCTCGTCGGAGCAGTACTTC. Protein: CASSDDRPSSEQYF.

This clonotype was recorded many times. V and J are TRBV28 and TRBJ1-1; D possibly corresponds to TRBD1 (6 bases). Germline CDR1 and CDR2: MDHEN and SYDVKM. The CDR3 extends over 18 amino acids. The V gene lost 6 bases and the J gene lost 1 base, with 24 bases spanning the gap. The CDR3 here is CASSLLADRSTTNTEAFF. The CDR3 coding sequence is TGTGCCAGCAGCCTCCTGGCGGACAGAAGCACGACGAACACTGAAGCTTTCTTT. The entire variable domain, with the rest obtained from reference TRBV28 and TRBJ1-1, is as follows: DVKVTQSSRYLVKRTGEKVFLECVQDMDHENMFWYRQDPGLGLRLIYFSYDVKMKEKGDIPEGYSVSREKKERFSLILESASTNQTSMYLCASSLLADRSTTNTEAFFGQGTRLTVV.

This clonotype was observed many times. The chain joins TRBV2 to TRBJ1-5, with TRBD1 as a possible D gene (5 bases). The germline V gene encodes CDR1 SNHLY and CDR2 FYNNEI. V gave up 3 bases and J gave up 7 bases, with 13 bases separating them. This CDR3 spans 14 amino acids. CDR3 sequence: CASSEEGVRQPQHF. DNA of the CDR3: TGTGCCAGCAGTGAGGAAGGGGTACGGCAGCCCCAGCATTTT.

This clonotype was seen only a few times. The chain combines TRBV3-1 with TRBJ2-2; 8 positions agree with TRBD2. This CDR3 contains 17 residues. V gave up 5 bases and J gave up 0 bases; unmatched junction bases: 8. Germline CDR1 is LGHDT and CDR2 is YNNKEL (reference sequence). CDR3 sequence: CASSGGGGLANTGELFF. The DNA of the CDR3 is TGTGCCAGCAGCGGGGGAGGGGGACTAGCGAACACCGGGGAGCTGTTTTTT.

V is TRBV28 and J is TRBJ2-3; TRBD1 aligns across 8 bases. The CDR3 loop spans 18 amino acids. CDR1 and CDR2 from the germline V gene are MDHEN and SYDVKM. The ends lost 6 bases at V and 0 bases at J; junction bases unmatched: 14. The CDR3 DNA is TGTGCCAGCAGAGGTCTTATGGGACAGGCTCATAGCACAGATACGCAGTATTTT. This gives the protein CASRGLMGQAHSTDTQYF.

This clonotype was seen only a few times. This sequence joins TRBV27 and TRBJ2-7; possibly TRBD2 for D (6 bases). The CDR3 length is 14 residues. Looked up from germline, CDR1 is MNHEY and CDR2 is SMNVEV (reference sequence). V lost 11 bases, J lost 2 bases, and 19 bases lay in between. The CDR3 region is CAGEAGTEAYEQYF. CDR3 in DNA: TGTGCCGGAGAGGCCGGGACTGAGGCCTACGAGCAGTACTTC.

The rearrangement links TRBV7-2 to TRBJ2-7; 7 bases align to TRBD2. The germline V gene has CDR1 SGHTA and CDR2 FQGNSA. J gave up 7 bases and V 5 bases, and 17 bases lay outside the gene matches. The CDR3 runs 16 residues. CDR3 bases: TGTGCCAGCAGCCTTCACCGACTAGCAGGCCTCTGGGAGCAGTACTTC. Translating it yields CASSLHRLAGLWEQYF. The whole variable domain, remainder taken from reference TRBV7-2 and TRBJ2-7, is GAGVSQSPSNKVTEKGKDVELRCDPISGHTALYWYRQSLGQGLEFLIYFQGNSAPDKSGLPSDRFSAERTGGSVSTLTIQRTQQEDSAVYLCASSLHRLAGLWEQYFGPGTRLTVT.